Each of the 27 T cell receptor beta chains below was sequenced from the same sample in a study of shared clonotypes between healthy human individuals. Positive CCR7 selection of CD45RO-negative cells yielded the naive CD8 cells, and terminally differentiated effector memory CD45RA+ cells were excluded. This table comes from immunoSEQ multiplex PCR, and its TCRdb copy is limited to in-frame clones, with some not included. The sample yields about 2.1 million clones, 93% seen once. Specimen: naive CD8+ T cells from PBMCs. The receptors were gathered from a young man in good health. Some clones in this sample may be carry-over from other donors' samples.

The chain is built from TRBV5-3 and TRBJ1-3; D not certain. TRBV5-3 falls under the ORF class, with uncertain function. The CDR3 extends over 16 amino acids. Trimming cost V 1 base and J 0 bases, with 11 bases left between them. CDR3 sequence (DNA): TGTGCCAGAAGCTTGCACCGGCCGAGCTCTGGAAACACCATATATTTT. It codes for CARSLHRPSSGNTIYF.

CDR3 amino acids: CASSEGRLASSYEQYF. Here the CDR3 DNA reads TGTGCCAGCAGTGAGGGGCGACTAGCATCCTCCTACGAGCAGTACTTC. V is TRBV2 and J is TRBJ2-7, with 7 positions matching TRBD2. The CDR3 sequence is 16 residues long. J was trimmed by 0 bases and V by 3 bases; bases with no gene match: 8. CDR1 is SNHLY, CDR2 FYNNEI, per germline.

CDR3 sequence: CASSNPTGWTDYEQYF. The DNA for the CDR3 is TGTGCCAGTAGTAATCCGACAGGGTGGACCGACTACGAGCAGTACTTC. The chain recombines TRBV19 with TRBJ2-7, with 7 bases fitting TRBD1. Germline CDR1 and CDR2: LNHDA and SQIVND (reference sequence). The CDR3 is 16 residues long. V lost 4 bases, J lost 3 bases, and 12 bases stayed unmatched.

The chain is built from TRBV6-5 and TRBJ2-1; D unclear. The CDR3 runs 14 residues. Germline-derived CDR1 and CDR2 are MNHEY and SVGAGI. Deletions cut 0 bases from V and 4 bases from J, with 7 bases between. Written as DNA, the CDR3 is TGTGCCAGCAGTTACTCGATCGAGTACAATGAGCAGTTCTTC. Translating gives CASSYSIEYNEQFF.

This clone was counted only a few times. The chain carries TRBV4-2 and TRBJ2-1, with D possibly matching TRBD2 (5 bases). Germline-derived CDR1 and CDR2 are LGHNA and YNFKEQ. The germline V and J ends were trimmed by 6 bases and 4 bases, with 7 bases remaining between them. The CDR3 is 12 amino acids. The CDR3 sequence is CASRGDYNEQFF. CDR3 bases: TGTGCCAGCAGGGGAGATTACAATGAGCAGTTCTTC.

The chain has TRBV7-6 and TRBJ2-7, with 7 bases fitting TRBD1. V lost 4 bases to trimming and J lost 5 bases; unmatched junction nucleotides: 5. The CDR3 runs to 13 residues. Germline V lookup: CDR1 SGHVS, CDR2 FNYEAQ. As DNA, the CDR3 is TGTGCCAGCAGCTCGTTCACAGGGGACGAGCAGTACTTC. This codes for CASSSFTGDEQYF.

J is TRBJ2-7 and V is TRBV27, with D tentatively TRBD1 (6 bases). The germline V gene has CDR1 MNHEY and CDR2 SMNVEV (reference sequence). V dropped 0 bases and J dropped 2 bases, with 17 bases sitting between them. The CDR3 extends over 17 amino acids. This CDR3 is CASSLSQGDRNAYEQYF. CDR3 DNA sequence: TGTGCCAGCAGTTTATCTCAGGGCGACAGGAACGCCTACGAGCAGTACTTC.

The chain carries TRBV5-3 and TRBJ2-7; the match to TRBD2 covers 10 bases. Being an ORF, TRBV5-3 has a function that is uncertain. Losses at the gene ends were 3 bases for V and 2 bases for J; bases not matched to a gene: 14. The CDR3 runs 18 residues. The CDR3 region is CARSSHPSGRGPPYEQYF. Here the CDR3 DNA reads TGTGCCAGAAGCTCACACCCTAGCGGGAGAGGACCTCCCTACGAGCAGTACTTC.

The rearrangement links TRBV7-6 to TRBJ2-5; possible D gene TRBD2, 6 bases. Germline V lookup: CDR1 SGHVS, CDR2 FNYEAQ. This CDR3 is 16 amino acids long. V was shortened by 4 bases and J by 2 bases, with 17 bases between the two germline ends. The CDR3 region is CASSSSTQGRQETQYF. For the CDR3, the DNA is TGTGCCAGCAGCTCCTCGACACAAGGGAGGCAAGAGACCCAGTACTTC.

The chain couples TRBV27 to TRBJ1-4, with unresolved D. The CDR3 runs to 16 residues. Germline assignment: CDR1 MNHEY and CDR2 SMNVEV (reference sequence). V was shortened by 6 bases and J by 7 bases, with 21 bases between the two germline ends. The CDR3 is CASSVYPGPRGEKLFF. The DNA for the CDR3 is TGTGCCAGCAGCGTTTACCCCGGGCCCCGGGGTGAAAAACTGTTTTTT.

The chain links TRBV4-1 to TRBJ2-3; no clear D gene. From germline, CDR1 is MGHRA and CDR2 YSYEKL. The CDR3 has 14 amino acids. V was cut by 1 base and J by 4 bases, with 9 bases left in between. CDR3 sequence reads: CASSQGVRPDTQYF. As DNA, the CDR3 is TGCGCCAGCAGCCAAGGGGTCAGGCCAGATACGCAGTATTTT.

Concerning this clone itself: Different DNA sequences within this sample yield the same CDR3. The chain employs TRBV27 and TRBJ2-7, with D perhaps matching TRBD1 (6 bases). V was cut by 1 base and J by 4 bases, with 8 bases left in between. The CDR3 covers 13 residues. CDR1 MNHEY and CDR2 SMNVEV come from the germline V gene (reference sequence). The CDR3 DNA follows: TGTGCCAGCAGTTTATTAGGGGGTTACGAGCAGTACTTC. Protein: CASSLLGGYEQYF.

This chain joins TRBV11-2 and TRBJ2-2; D not certain. V lost 2 bases and J 1 base, leaving 5 bases between the germline ends. Germline V CDR1 and CDR2: SGHAT, FQNNGV. The CDR3 length is 14 residues. In DNA form, the CDR3 reads TGTGCCAGCAGCTTAAACAAGAACACCGGGGAGCTGTTTTTT. Its protein is CASSLNKNTGELFF. Full variable domain (remainder filled in from reference TRBV11-2 and TRBJ2-2): EAGVAQSPRYKIIEKRQSVAFWCNPISGHATLYWYQQILGQGPKLLIQFQNNGVVDDSQLPKDRFSAERLKGVDSTLKIQPAKLEDSAVYLCASSLNKNTGELFFGEGSRLTVL.

The CDR3 DNA reads TGTGCCAGCAGCCCGGACGGTTACGAGCAGTACTTC. It translates to CASSPDGYEQYF. V is TRBV14 and J is TRBJ2-7; D unresolved. Trimming left V 4 bases short and J 4 bases short, with 8 bases between. The CDR3 runs to 12 residues. Germline V gene sequence: CDR1 SGHDN, CDR2 FVKESK.

V is TRBV7-9 and J is TRBJ2-3; TRBD1 aligns across 7 bases. Germline-derived CDR1 and CDR2 are SEHNR and FQNEAQ (reference sequence). V lost 5 bases to trimming and J lost 7 bases; unmatched junction nucleotides: 21. This CDR3 is built from 18 residues. CDR3 in DNA: TGTGCCAGCAGCGGCCATCGAGACAGGGATCGGTTGAGTAATACGCAGTATTTT. This gives the protein CASSGHRDRDRLSNTQYF.

The genes are TRBV5-6 and TRBJ2-4; no clear D gene. The germline V and J ends were trimmed by 7 bases and 0 bases, with 11 bases remaining between them. This CDR3 comprises 14 residues. Germline V CDR1 and CDR2: SGHDT, YYEEEE. CDR3 loop: CASGLKLAKNIQYF. The CDR3 DNA reads TGTGCCAGCGGGCTAAAACTAGCCAAAAACATTCAGTACTTC. The full variable domain, rest sourced from reference TRBV5-6 and TRBJ2-4, is DAGVTQSPTHLIKTRGQQVTLRCSPKSGHDTVSWYQQALGQGPQFIFQYYEEEERQRGNFPDRFSGHQFPNYSSELNVNALLLGDSALYLCASGLKLAKNIQYFGAGTRLSVL.

The chain's CDR3 is CASSFQGSEQFF. Written as DNA, the CDR3 is TGTGCCAGCAGTTTTCAGGGCAGTGAGCAGTTCTTC. The chain is built from TRBV27 and TRBJ2-1; weak D call: TRBD1 (5 bases). Germline V lookup: CDR1 MNHEY, CDR2 SMNVEV (reference sequence). The CDR3 loop spans 12 amino acids. Deletions cut 3 bases from V and 9 bases from J, with 9 bases between.

This rearrangement joins TRBV5-1 to TRBJ2-5, with 8 bases lining up with TRBD1. V shed 3 bases, J shed 5 bases, and the junction held 6 bases outside the gene matches. The CDR3 sequence is 14 residues long. Germline lookup yields CDR1 SGHRS and CDR2 YFSETQ. In DNA, the CDR3 is TGCGCCAGCAGCTCGGACAGGGTCTACGAGACCCAGTACTTC. This gives the protein CASSSDRVYETQYF.

J is TRBJ1-6 and V is TRBV25-1; the D is unclear. Germline V lookup: CDR1 MGHDK, CDR2 SYGVNS. V lost 4 bases, J lost 7 bases, and 8 bases lay in between. This CDR3 has 13 amino acids. This chain's CDR3 is CASSVQSNSPLHF. The CDR3 bases are TGTGCCAGCAGTGTGCAGAGCAATTCACCCCTCCACTTT. The whole variable domain, filled in from reference TRBV25-1 and TRBJ1-6, reads EADIYQTPRYLVIGTGKKITLECSQTMGHDKMYWYQQDPGMELHLIHYSYGVNSTEKGDLSSESTVSRIRTEHFPLTLESARPSHTSQYLCASSVQSNSPLHFGNGTRLTVT.

V is TRBV27 and J is TRBJ2-3; D gene uncertain. Germline CDR1 reads MNHEY; CDR2 reads SMNVEV (reference sequence). This CDR3 has 13 residues. V was cut by 8 bases and J by 0 bases, with 9 bases left in between. CDR3 nucleotides: TGTGCCAGCGGACCTCCTAGCACAGATACGCAGTATTTT. Translated, it gives CASGPPSTDTQYF.

This chain links TRBV27 with TRBJ2-7; D unresolved. The ends were cut back, 3 bases at V and 5 bases at J, with 14 bases in the middle. This CDR3 is built from 14 residues. The germline V gene encodes CDR1 MNHEY and CDR2 SMNVEV (reference sequence). CDR3 DNA sequence: TGTGCCAGCAGTTTCGAGACACCGTGGGACGAGCAGTACTTC. Translating it yields CASSFETPWDEQYF.

Concerning this clone itself: It may be a read error: a sequence one base away is much more abundant. The rearrangement joins TRBV5-5 to TRBJ2-7; 7 bases are shared with TRBD1. The CDR3 covers 13 residues. The J segment lost 2 bases and the V segment lost 3 bases, leaving 2 bases of the junction unmatched. Germline V gene sequence: CDR1 SGHKS, CDR2 YYEKEE (reference sequence). The CDR3 region has the DNA TGTGCCAGCAGCTGGGGACAGACCTACGAGCAGTACTTC. Protein sequence: CASSWGQTYEQYF. The variable domain in full, with the rest retrieved from reference TRBV5-5 and TRBJ2-7, is DAGVTQSPTHLIKTRGQQVTLRCSPISGHKSVSWYQQVLGQGPQFIFQYYEKEERGRGNFPDRFSARQFPNYSSELNVNALLLGDSALYLCASSWGQTYEQYFGPGTRLTVT.

V and J are TRBV13 and TRBJ2-7; TRBD2 matches 12 bases. J was trimmed by 2 bases and V by 4 bases; bases with no gene match: 9. This CDR3 comprises 17 residues. Germline assignment: CDR1 PRHDT and CDR2 FYEKMQ (reference sequence). This chain's CDR3 is CASSSRLAGVHTYEQYF. In DNA form, the CDR3 reads TGTGCCAGCAGCTCCAGACTAGCGGGAGTTCACACCTACGAGCAGTACTTC.

V gene TRBV27 combines with J gene TRBJ1-4; 9 bases match TRBD1. The CDR3 runs to 16 residues. CDR1 and CDR2 from the germline V gene are MNHEY and SMNVEV (reference sequence). Germline trimming cut 6 bases from V and 7 bases from J; bases unmatched to any gene: 12. The CDR3 sequence: CASSPDWDRDAEKLFF. DNA of the CDR3: TGTGCCAGCAGCCCTGATTGGGACAGGGACGCTGAAAAACTGTTTTTT. The whole variable domain, remainder taken from reference TRBV27 and TRBJ1-4, is EAQVTQNPRYLITVTGKKLTVTCSQNMNHEYMSWYRQDPGLGLRQIYYSMNVEVTDKGDVPEGYKVSRKEKRNFPLILESPSPNQTSLYFCASSPDWDRDAEKLFFGSGTQLSVL.

This chain uses TRBV9 with TRBJ2-7; 7 bases agree with TRBD1. The length of the CDR3 is 15 residues. V gave up 2 bases and J gave up 2 bases; unmatched junction bases: 7. Germline V gene sequence: CDR1 SGDLS, CDR2 YYNGEE. The CDR3 DNA sequence: TGTGCCAGCAGCGTTGACAGGGTCGGCCCCTACGAGCAGTACTTC. Protein product: CASSVDRVGPYEQYF. Complete variable domain (other parts from reference TRBV9 and TRBJ2-7): DSGVTQTPKHLITATGQRVTLRCSPRSGDLSVYWYQQSLDQGLQFLIQYYNGEERAKGNILERFSAQQFPDLHSELNLSSLELGDSALYFCASSVDRVGPYEQYFGPGTRLTVT.

The chain has TRBV5-5 and TRBJ2-3; the match to TRBD2 covers 13 bases. This CDR3 spans 19 amino acids. Germline V CDR1 and CDR2: SGHKS, YYEKEE (reference sequence). Trimming removed 4 bases from V and 3 bases from J; junction bases left unmatched: 14. The CDR3 DNA follows: TGTGCCAGCAGCCCCGAATCGACCGGGACTAGCGGGATGACAGATACGCAGTATTTT. Translating it yields CASSPESTGTSGMTDTQYF.

V and J are TRBV7-2 and TRBJ2-7; possibly TRBD2 for D (6 bases). The ends were cut back, 1 base at V and 5 bases at J, with 9 bases in the middle. Germline CDR1 and CDR2: SGHTA and FQGNSA. The CDR3 sequence is 13 residues long. The CDR3 region is CASSLDSGHEQYF. The DNA of the CDR3 is TGTGCCAGCAGCTTAGATAGCGGCCACGAGCAGTACTTC.